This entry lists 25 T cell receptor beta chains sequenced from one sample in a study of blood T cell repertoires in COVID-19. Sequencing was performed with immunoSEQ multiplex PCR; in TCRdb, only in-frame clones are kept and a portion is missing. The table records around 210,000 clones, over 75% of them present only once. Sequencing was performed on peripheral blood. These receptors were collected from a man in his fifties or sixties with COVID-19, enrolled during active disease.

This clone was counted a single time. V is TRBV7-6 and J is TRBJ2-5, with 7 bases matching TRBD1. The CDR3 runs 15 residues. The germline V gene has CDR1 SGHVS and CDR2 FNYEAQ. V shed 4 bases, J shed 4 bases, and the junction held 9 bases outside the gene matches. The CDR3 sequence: CASSWGQLGGETQYF. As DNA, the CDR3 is TGTGCCAGCAGCTGGGGACAGTTAGGGGGAGAGACCCAGTACTTC.

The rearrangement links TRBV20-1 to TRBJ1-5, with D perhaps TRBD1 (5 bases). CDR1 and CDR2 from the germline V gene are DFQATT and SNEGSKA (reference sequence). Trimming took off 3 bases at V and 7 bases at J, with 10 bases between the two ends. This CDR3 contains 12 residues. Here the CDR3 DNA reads TGCAGTGCTAGTGGGGGGGACCAGCCCCAGCATTTT. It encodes CSASGGDQPQHF.

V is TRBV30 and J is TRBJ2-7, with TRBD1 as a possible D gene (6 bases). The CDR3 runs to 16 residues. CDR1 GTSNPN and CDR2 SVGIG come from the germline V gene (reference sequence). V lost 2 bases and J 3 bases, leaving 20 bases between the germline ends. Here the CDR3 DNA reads TGTGCCTGGAGTCGGCGGCAGGCTCACAGGGTCTACGAGCAGTACTTC. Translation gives CAWSRRQAHRVYEQYF.

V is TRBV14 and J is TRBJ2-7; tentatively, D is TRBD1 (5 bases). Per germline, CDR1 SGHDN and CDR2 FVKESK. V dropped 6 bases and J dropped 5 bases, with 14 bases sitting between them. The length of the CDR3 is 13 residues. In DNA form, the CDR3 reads TGTGCCAGCAGTGGGCAGGGTATCAACGAGCAGTACTTC. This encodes CASSGQGINEQYF.

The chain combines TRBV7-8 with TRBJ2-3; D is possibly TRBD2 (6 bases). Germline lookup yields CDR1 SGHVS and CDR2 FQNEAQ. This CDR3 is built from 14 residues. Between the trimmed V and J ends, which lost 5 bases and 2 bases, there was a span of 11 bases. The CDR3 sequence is CASSLGTPTDTQYF. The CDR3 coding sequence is TGTGCCAGCAGCCTTGGGACTCCCACAGATACGCAGTATTTT.

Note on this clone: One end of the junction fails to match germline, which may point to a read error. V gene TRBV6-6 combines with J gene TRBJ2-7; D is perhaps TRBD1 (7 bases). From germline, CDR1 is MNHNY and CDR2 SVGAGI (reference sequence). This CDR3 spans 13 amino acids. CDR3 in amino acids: CAGRPQGGHEQYF. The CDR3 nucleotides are TGTGCCGGCAGGCCCCAGGGGGGCCACGAGCAGTACTTC.

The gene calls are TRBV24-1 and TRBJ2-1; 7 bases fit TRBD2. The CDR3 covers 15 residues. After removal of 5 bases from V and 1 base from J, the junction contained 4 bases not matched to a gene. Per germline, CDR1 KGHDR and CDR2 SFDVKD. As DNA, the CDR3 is TGTGCCACCAGTGCATCTAGCGGTTCCTACAATGAGCAGTTCTTC. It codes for CATSASSGSYNEQFF.

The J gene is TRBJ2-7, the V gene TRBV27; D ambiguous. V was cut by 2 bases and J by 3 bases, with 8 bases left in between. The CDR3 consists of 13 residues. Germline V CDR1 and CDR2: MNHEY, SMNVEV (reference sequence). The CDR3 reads CASSLGPNYEQYF. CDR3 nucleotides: TGTGCCAGCAGTTTAGGGCCCAACTACGAGCAGTACTTC.

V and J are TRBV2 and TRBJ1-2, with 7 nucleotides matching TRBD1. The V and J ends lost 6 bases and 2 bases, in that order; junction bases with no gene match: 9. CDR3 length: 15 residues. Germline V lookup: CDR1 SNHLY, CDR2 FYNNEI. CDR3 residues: CASSRDSQLNYGYTF. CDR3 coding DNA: TGTGCCAGCAGCCGGGACAGCCAACTCAACTATGGCTACACCTTC.

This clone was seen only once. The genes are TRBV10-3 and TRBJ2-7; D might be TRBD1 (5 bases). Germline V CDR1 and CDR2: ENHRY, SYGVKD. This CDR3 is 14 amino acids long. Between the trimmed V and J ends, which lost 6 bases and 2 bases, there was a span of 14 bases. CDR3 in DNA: TGTGCCATCAGAGGGGCAGGTCTAACCTACGAGCAGTACTTC. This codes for CAIRGAGLTYEQYF.

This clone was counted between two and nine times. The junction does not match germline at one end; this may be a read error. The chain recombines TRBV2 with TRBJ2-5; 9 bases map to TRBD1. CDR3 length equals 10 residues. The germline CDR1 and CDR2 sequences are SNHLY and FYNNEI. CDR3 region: CASGTGPSDF. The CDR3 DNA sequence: TGTGCCAGCGGGACAGGGCCGTCGGACTTC.

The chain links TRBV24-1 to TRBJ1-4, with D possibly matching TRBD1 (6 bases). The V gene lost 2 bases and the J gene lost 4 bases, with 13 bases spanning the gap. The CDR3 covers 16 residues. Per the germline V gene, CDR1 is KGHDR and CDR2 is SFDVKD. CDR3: CATSDSGDTNNEKLFF. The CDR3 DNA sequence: TGTGCCACCAGTGATTCCGGGGACACCAATAATGAAAAACTGTTTTTT.

CDR3 loop: CASSFNQETQYF. DNA of the CDR3: TGTGCCAGCAGTTTCAACCAAGAGACCCAGTACTTC. The chain recombines TRBV12-3 or TRBV12-4 with TRBJ2-5, with D unclear. Trimming removed 3 bases at V and 0 bases at J, with 2 bases between. The CDR3 covers 12 residues.

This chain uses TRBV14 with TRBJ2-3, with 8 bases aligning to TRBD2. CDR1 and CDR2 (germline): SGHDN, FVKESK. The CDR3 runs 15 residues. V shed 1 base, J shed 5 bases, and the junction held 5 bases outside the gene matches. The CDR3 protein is CASSQGRGVKDTQYF. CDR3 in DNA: TGTGCCAGCAGCCAAGGGCGGGGGGTTAAAGATACGCAGTATTTT.

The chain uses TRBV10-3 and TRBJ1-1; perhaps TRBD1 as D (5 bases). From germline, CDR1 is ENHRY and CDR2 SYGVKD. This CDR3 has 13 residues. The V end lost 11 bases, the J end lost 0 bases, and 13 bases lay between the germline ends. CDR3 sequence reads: CAPPPQVNTEAFF. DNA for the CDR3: TGTGCCCCCCCGCCACAGGTGAACACTGAAGCTTTCTTT.

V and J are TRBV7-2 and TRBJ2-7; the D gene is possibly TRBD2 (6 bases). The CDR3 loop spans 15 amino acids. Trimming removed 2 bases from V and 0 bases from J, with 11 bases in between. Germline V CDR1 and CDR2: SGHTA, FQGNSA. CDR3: CASSLKGGDSYEQYF. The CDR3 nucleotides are TGTGCCAGCAGCTTAAAAGGCGGGGACTCCTACGAGCAGTACTTC.

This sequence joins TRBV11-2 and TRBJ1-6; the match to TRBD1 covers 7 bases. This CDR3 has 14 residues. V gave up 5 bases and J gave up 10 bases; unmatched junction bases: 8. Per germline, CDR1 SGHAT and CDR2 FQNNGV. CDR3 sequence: CASSLTGDASPLHF. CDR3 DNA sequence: TGTGCCAGCAGCCTTACAGGGGACGCGTCACCCCTCCACTTT.

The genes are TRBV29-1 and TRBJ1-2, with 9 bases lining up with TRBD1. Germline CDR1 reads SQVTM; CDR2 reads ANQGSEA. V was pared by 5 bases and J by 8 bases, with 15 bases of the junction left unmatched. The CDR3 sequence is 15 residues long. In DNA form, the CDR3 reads TGCAGCGTTTTTTCCGCGGGACAGGGATCCTACGGCTACACCTTC. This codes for CSVFSAGQGSYGYTF.

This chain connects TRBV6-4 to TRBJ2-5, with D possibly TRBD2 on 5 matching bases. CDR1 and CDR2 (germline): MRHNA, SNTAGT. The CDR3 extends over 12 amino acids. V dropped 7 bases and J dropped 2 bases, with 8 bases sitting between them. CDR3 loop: CASMRTQETQYF. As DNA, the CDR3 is TGTGCCAGCATGAGGACTCAAGAGACCCAGTACTTC.

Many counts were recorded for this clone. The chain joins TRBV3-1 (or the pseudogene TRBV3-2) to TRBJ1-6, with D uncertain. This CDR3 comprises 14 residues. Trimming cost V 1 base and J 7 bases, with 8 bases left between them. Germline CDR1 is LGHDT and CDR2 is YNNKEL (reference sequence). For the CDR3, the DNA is TGTGCCAGCAGCCAAGGGTCGGGGAATTCACCCCTCCACTTT. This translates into CASSQGSGNSPLHF.

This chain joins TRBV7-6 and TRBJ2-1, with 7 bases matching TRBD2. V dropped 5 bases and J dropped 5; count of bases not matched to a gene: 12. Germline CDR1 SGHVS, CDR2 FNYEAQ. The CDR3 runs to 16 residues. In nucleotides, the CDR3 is TGTGCCAGCAGCGCCCAGACTAGCTTAACTAACAATGAGCAGTTCTTC. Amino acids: CASSAQTSLTNNEQFF.

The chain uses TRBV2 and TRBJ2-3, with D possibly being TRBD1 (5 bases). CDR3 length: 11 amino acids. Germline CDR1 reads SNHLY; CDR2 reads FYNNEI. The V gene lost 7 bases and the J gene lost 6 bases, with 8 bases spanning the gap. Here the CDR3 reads CASTNRDTQYF. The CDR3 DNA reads TGTGCCAGCACCAACAGGGATACGCAGTATTTT. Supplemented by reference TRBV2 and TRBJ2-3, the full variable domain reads EPEVTQTPSHQVTQMGQEVILRCVPISNHLYFYWYRQILGQKVEFLVSFYNNEISEKSEIFDDQFSVERPDGSNFTLKIRSTKLEDSAMYFCASTNRDTQYFGPGTRLTVL.

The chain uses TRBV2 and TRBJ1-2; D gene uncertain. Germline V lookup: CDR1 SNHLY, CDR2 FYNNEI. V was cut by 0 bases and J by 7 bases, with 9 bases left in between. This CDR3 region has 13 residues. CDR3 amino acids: CASSEAGGFGYTF. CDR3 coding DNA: TGTGCCAGCAGTGAAGCGGGCGGGTTTGGCTACACCTTC. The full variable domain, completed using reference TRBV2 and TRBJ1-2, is EPEVTQTPSHQVTQMGQEVILRCVPISNHLYFYWYRQILGQKVEFLVSFYNNEISEKSEIFDDQFSVERPDGSNFTLKIRSTKLEDSAMYFCASSEAGGFGYTFGSGTRLTVV.

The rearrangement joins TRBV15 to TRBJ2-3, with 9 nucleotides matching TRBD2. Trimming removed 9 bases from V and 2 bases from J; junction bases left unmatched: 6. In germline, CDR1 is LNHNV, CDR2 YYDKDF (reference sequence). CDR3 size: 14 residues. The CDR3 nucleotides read TGTGCCACGCGGGAGGGCCAACTCACAGATACGCAGTATTTT. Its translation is CATREGQLTDTQYF. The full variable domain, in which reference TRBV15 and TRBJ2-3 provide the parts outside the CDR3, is DAMVIQNPRYQVTQFGKPVTLSCSQTLNHNVMYWYQQKSSQAPKLLFHYYDKDFNNEADTPDNFQSRRPNTSFCFLDIRSPGLGDTAMYLCATREGQLTDTQYFGPGTRLTVL.

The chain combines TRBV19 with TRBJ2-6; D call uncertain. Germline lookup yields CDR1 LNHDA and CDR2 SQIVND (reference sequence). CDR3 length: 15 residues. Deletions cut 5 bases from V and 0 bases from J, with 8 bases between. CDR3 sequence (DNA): TGTGCCAGTAGTCGACTGATCTCTGGGGCCAACGTCCTGACTTTC. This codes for CASSRLISGANVLTF.